The source of this T cell receptor beta chain is a study of blood T cell repertoires in COVID-19 (dated by TCRdb to the early 2020s). For the wider study: The collaborator samples originated in the United States, Italy and Spain and spanned the acute and convalescent phases of COVID-19. The material from the prospective study consisted of cDNA or gDNA derived from T cells, B-cell-depleted T cells, or PBMCs. The dataset comprised deeply sampled blood TCRbeta repertoires from subjects exposed to, actively infected with, or recovered from COVID-19. A freely available public database, intended as a resource for researchers studying the immune response to SARS-CoV-2, is where the repertoires were released. Samples came from the ongoing ImmuneRACE study (first 160 participants) plus 1,254 subjects from 6 global collaborators. Sample metadata almost always included a de-identified subject ID, COVID-19 status, age in years and sex. HLA class I and class II types, where available, came from metadata supplied by the sample provider rather than from assay-based typing.

TCRbeta CDR3 regions were amplified from genomic DNA by means of the immunoSEQ Assay, a bias-controlled multiplex PCR. The published analysis was carried out like this. Within the assay, amplification of reference gene primers was used to estimate how many nucleated cells each sample contained. To quantify the absolute abundance of each unique TCRbeta CDR3 rearrangement, sequence reads were collapsed and filtered. Productive Simpson clonality was computed per sample as the square root of Simpson's diversity index over productive rearrangements. TCRdb provides this immuneACCESS table in a form limited to in-frame rearrangements. Some clones are lacking; in checked studies, under half of them reflect an unresolved V gene, and why the rest are absent is not known. The V and J calls and clone size are taken from that table; D and trimming were inferred from the DNA. The sample table lists 50,000 to 80,000 clones, approximately 82% of them with a count of one. 5.5% to 6% of the sample goes to the ten largest clones.

The table lists this clone with a few counts. Its antigen remains undetermined. Nothing much larger sits one base from this clone, and base qualities are not available. Paper-wide results and their limitations: How much clinical and demographic metadata was included differed by source and by participant, and the metadata was provided uncurated.

The collaborating institutions used their own protocols to collect whole blood in K2EDTA tubes. Collaborator samples were shipped for TCRbeta analysis as frozen whole blood, isolated PBMCs, or DNA extracted from either sample type. The germline V gene gives CDR1 as SGHAT and CDR2 as FQNNGV. Trimming costs V 4 bases and J 5 bases, and their ends lie 8 bases apart. The CDR3 goes from the cysteine to the phenylalanine over 12 residues. The only DNA kept is the CDR3, 36 bases in frame from the first base. This chain is built from TRBV11-2 and TRBJ1-2; no D segment can be confidently identified. This clonotype was obtained from a woman aged 55-69 years with acute or convalescent COVID-19. The material sequenced was peripheral blood. DNA sequence: TGTGCCAGCAGCTCCATCAGATATGGCTACACCTTC. This sequence encodes CASSSIRYGYTF. With the rest looked up from the reference TRBV11-2 and TRBJ1-2 genes rather than sequenced, the full variable domain is EAGVAQSPRYKIIEKRQSVAFWCNPISGHATLYWYQQILGQGPKLLIQFQNNGVVDDSQLPKDRFSAERLKGVDSTLKIQPAKLEDSAVYLCASSSIRYGYTFGSGTRLTVV.